The source of this T cell receptor (beta chain) is a study of T cell responses to AZD1222 COVID-19 vaccine. Findings of the study overall: Repertoire collection took place solely once the T cell response had peaked. It should be noted that donors were predominantly white British and more often female, and clonal diversity was possibly underestimated.

Concerning this clone: Its target is unknown.

Sequencing was performed with immunoSEQ multiplex PCR; in TCRdb, only in-frame clones are kept and a portion is missing. The data hold over 200,000 clones, with about 95% observed a single time. In germline, CDR1 is SGHDT, CDR2 YYEEEE. This CDR3 is built from 17 residues. After removal of 0 bases from V and 2 bases from J, the junction contained 7 bases not matched to a gene. The chain combines TRBV5-6 with TRBJ2-1, with TRBD2 matching 8 bases. This TCR was sampled from an adult who received the MenACWY meningococcal vaccine as a control. The material sequenced was peripheral blood, taken 28 days after the second dose of the MenACWY control vaccine. The CDR3 DNA follows: TGTGCCAGCAGCTTGGCCTCTAGCGGGTTAGCCTACAATGAGCAGTTCTTC. Translation: CASSLASSGLAYNEQFF.